This T cell receptor beta chain was captured by sequencing in a study of CD8 T cells in ankylosing spondylitis. Findings and limits, study-wide: It appeared that ankylosing spondylitis blood was characterized by a TCR beta motif of roughly 8 highly homologous variants.

The CDR3 totals 14 residues. The trim removed 6 bases at V and 5 bases at J, leaving 4 bases unmatched. CDR1 is MNHNS, CDR2 SASEGT, per germline. TCRdb called the 5' RACE reads again in MiXCR, with one record for every CDR3 protein. This table holds 650,000 to 800,000 distinct CDR3 sequences, around 20% found once. With regard to this clonotype: The antigen remains undetermined.

The rearrangement joins TRBV6-1 to TRBJ1-6, with TRBD1 identical over 7 bases. Input material: blood, either unsorted or a sorted T cell fraction (not recorded which). This clonotype was sampled from a male donor with ankylosing spondylitis. The CDR3 is CASRGTADNSPLHF. CDR3 DNA: TGTGCCAGCAGGGGGACAGCGGATAATTCACCCCTCCACTTT.